The 29 T cell receptor beta chains reported below all come from one sample, sequenced in a study of T-cell reconstitution after alpha-beta-depleted transplantation in children. Preparation of the TCRbeta library involved a method that used unique molecular identifiers. TCRdb ran MiXCR on the PCR reads and lists one entry per CDR3 protein. The sample includes about 400,000 distinct CDR3 sequences, roughly 13% of them seen just once. Specimen: PBMCs, collected from the stem cell graft. These receptors all come from a human donor who donated a stem cell graft to a child with Fanconi anemia.

This clonotype was counted ten times or more. The chain has TRBV18 and TRBJ2-5; D may be TRBD2 (6 bases). V shed 3 bases and J shed 0 bases, with 14 bases lying between them. The CDR3 spans 16 residues. The V gene's germline CDR1 is KGHSH and CDR2 LQKENI. CDR3 amino acids: CASSPTPLADQETQYF. CDR3 sequence (DNA): TGTGCCAGCTCACCGACCCCATTAGCGGACCAAGAGACCCAGTACTTC.

V is TRBV28 and J is TRBJ2-2; D might be TRBD2 (5 bases). Per the germline V gene, CDR1 is MDHEN and CDR2 is SYDVKM. The V and J ends lost 4 bases and 3 bases respectively, with 15 bases between them. The CDR3 covers 16 residues. CDR3 loop: CASSSPGKGYTGELFF. The CDR3 region has the DNA TGTGCCAGCAGTTCCCCCGGGAAAGGTTACACCGGGGAGCTGTTTTTT.

The chain carries TRBV20-1 and TRBJ1-4; D perhaps matches TRBD1 (6 bases). Trimming took 5 bases from V and 8 from J, leaving 12 bases between them. Germline V gene data show CDR1 as DFQATT and CDR2 as SNEGSKA (reference sequence). The CDR3 spans 12 residues. CDR3 loop: CSASWDNEKLFF. CDR3 sequence (DNA): TGCAGTGCTTCCTGGGACAACGAAAAACTGTTTTTT.

This clonotype was seen at least ten times. V is TRBV11-2 and J is TRBJ2-3; the D is unclear. The V and J ends lost 0 bases and 3 bases respectively, with 16 bases between them. CDR3 length: 17 residues. Per the germline V gene, CDR1 is SGHAT and CDR2 is FQNNGV. This chain's CDR3 is CASSLDHSALVTDTQYF. CDR3 nucleotide sequence: TGTGCCAGCAGCTTAGATCACAGTGCATTAGTAACAGATACGCAGTATTTT. The whole variable domain, filled in from reference TRBV11-2 and TRBJ2-3, reads EAGVAQSPRYKIIEKRQSVAFWCNPISGHATLYWYQQILGQGPKLLIQFQNNGVVDDSQLPKDRFSAERLKGVDSTLKIQPAKLEDSAVYLCASSLDHSALVTDTQYFGPGTRLTVL.

The chain joins TRBV11-2 to TRBJ2-2; D uncertain. Germline V lookup: CDR1 SGHAT, CDR2 FQNNGV. The ends were cut back, 7 bases at V and 4 bases at J, with 13 bases in the middle. The CDR3 has 14 residues. CDR3 loop: CASTPSRPTGELFF. The CDR3 region has the DNA TGTGCCAGCACCCCAAGTAGGCCCACCGGGGAGCTGTTTTTT.

The chain carries TRBV7-3 and TRBJ1-1; D uncertain. The germline V gene has CDR1 SGHTA and CDR2 FQGTGA. The length of the CDR3 is 13 residues. Trimming left V 2 bases short and J 4 bases short, with 8 bases between. The CDR3 loop is CASSLEPITEAFF. CDR3 nucleotides: TGTGCCAGCAGCTTAGAACCCATCACTGAAGCTTTCTTT.

In this sample, this clonotype turned up a few times. The V and J genes are TRBV5-6 and TRBJ1-1; 7 bases map to TRBD1. Per the germline V gene, CDR1 is SGHDT and CDR2 is YYEEEE. The CDR3 extends over 15 amino acids. The junction had 4 bases not matched to a gene; V was cut back by 1 base and J by 1 base. CDR3 in amino acids: CASSLIRQGNTEAFF. The CDR3 nucleotides are TGTGCCAGCAGCTTGATAAGACAGGGGAACACTGAAGCTTTCTTT.

The V gene is TRBV5-5, the J gene TRBJ1-4; 8 nucleotides agree with TRBD1. Germline V gives CDR1 SGHKS, CDR2 YYEKEE (reference sequence). The CDR3 is 14 residues long. The V gene end was trimmed by 4 bases and the J gene end by 7 bases; junction bases not matched to a gene: 6. DNA of the CDR3: TGTGCCAGCAGCGTGACAGGGGCAGTTGAAAAACTGTTTTTT. Amino acids: CASSVTGAVEKLFF.

The gene calls are TRBV6-2 or TRBV6-3 and TRBJ2-2; D is ambiguous. Trimming cost V 5 bases and J 7 bases, with 8 bases left between them. There are 12 residues in the CDR3. CDR1 is MNHEY and CDR2 is SVGEGT in the germline V gene. The CDR3 spells CASSPPIGELFF. CDR3 in DNA: TGTGCCAGCAGTCCCCCCATCGGGGAGCTGTTTTTT.

The chain employs TRBV29-1 and TRBJ2-1; no definite D call. Germline loops: CDR1 SQVTM, CDR2 ANQGSEA. The V gene lost 7 bases and the J gene lost 8 bases, with 9 bases spanning the gap. The CDR3 is 10 amino acids. The CDR3 DNA reads TGCAGCGGGGGTTTCGATGAGCAGTTCTTC. Encoded protein: CSGGFDEQFF.

The V and J genes are TRBV7-8 and TRBJ2-1; 7 bases are a match to TRBD2. Per the germline V gene, CDR1 is SGHVS and CDR2 is FQNEAQ. The CDR3 contains 18 residues. The ends lost 4 bases at V and 4 bases at J; junction bases unmatched: 16. The CDR3 DNA sequence: TGTGCCAGCAGCTCCGAAGCGGGGCCTTACCTTCCTTACAATGAGCAGTTCTTC. As protein: CASSSEAGPYLPYNEQFF.

The chain couples TRBV30 to TRBJ2-5; D is uncertain. The CDR3 runs 13 residues. Germline CDR1 GTSNPN, CDR2 SVGIG (reference sequence). The V gene lost 0 bases and the J gene lost 0 bases, with 5 bases spanning the gap. CDR3 in amino acids: CAWSVMDQETQYF. Here the CDR3 DNA reads TGTGCCTGGAGTGTCATGGACCAAGAGACCCAGTACTTC.

The genes are TRBV6-5 and TRBJ2-1; D could derive from TRBD1 or TRBD2 (5 bases each). CDR1 and CDR2 (germline): MNHEY, SVGAGI. Trimming took 0 bases from V and 4 from J, leaving 16 bases between them. This CDR3 is built from 17 residues. CDR3 in DNA: TGTGCCAGCAGTTACTCCTTTAGGTGGGGGAAGTACAATGAGCAGTTCTTC. Residues: CASSYSFRWGKYNEQFF.

Ten or more counts support this clonotype. The chain has TRBV5-8 and TRBJ2-1; D is uncertain. Per germline, CDR1 SGHTS and CDR2 YDEGEE. CDR3 length: 11 amino acids. V dropped 6 bases and J dropped 7 bases, with 8 bases sitting between them. The chain's CDR3 is CASNFDNEQFF. CDR3 nucleotide sequence: TGTGCCAGCAACTTCGATAATGAGCAGTTCTTC.

The V call is TRBV15, the J call TRBJ1-4; no firm D call. Germline assignment: CDR1 LNHNV and CDR2 YYDKDF (reference sequence). The CDR3 runs 13 residues. V was clipped by 0 bases and J by 8 bases, with 7 bases between them. CDR3 amino acids: CATSREAREKLFF. The CDR3 coding sequence is TGTGCCACCAGCAGAGAGGCCAGGGAAAAACTGTTTTTT.

This rearrangement joins TRBV28 to TRBJ1-6, with D uncertain. Trimming stripped 3 bases from V and 4 bases from J, with 13 bases between. CDR1 is MDHEN, CDR2 SYDVKM, per germline. There are 16 residues in the CDR3. The CDR3 region is CASSFPRGDYNSPLHF. The CDR3 DNA sequence: TGTGCCAGCAGTTTTCCCCGTGGGGATTATAATTCACCCCTCCACTTT.

This clonotype was seen a handful of times. CDR3 sequence: CASSQQGASTDTQYF. CDR3 bases: TGCGCCAGCAGCCAACAGGGGGCCTCCACAGATACGCAGTATTTT. V gene TRBV5-1 combines with J gene TRBJ2-3, with 9 nucleotides matching TRBD1. The V gene's germline CDR1 is SGHRS and CDR2 YFSETQ. The length of the CDR3 is 15 residues. Trimming took 4 bases from V and 2 from J; bases not matched to a gene: 5.

V usage is TRBV28 and J usage is TRBJ2-5; weak D call: TRBD2 (7 bases). This CDR3 is 13 amino acids long. Trimming stripped 7 bases from V and 4 bases from J, with 13 bases between. Germline lookup yields CDR1 MDHEN and CDR2 SYDVKM. The CDR3: CASKGGGRETQYF. The DNA of the CDR3 is TGTGCCAGCAAGGGGGGGGGCAGAGAGACCCAGTACTTC.

This clonotype was seen a few times. The rearrangement links TRBV4-3 to TRBJ1-2; tentative D call: TRBD1 (6 bases). V shed 2 bases and J shed 6 bases, with 10 bases lying between them. The CDR3 runs 13 residues. Germline assignment: CDR1 LGHNA and CDR2 YSLEER. The CDR3 DNA sequence: TGCGCCAGCAGCCAAATACAGGGCCATGGCTACACCTTC. This translates into CASSQIQGHGYTF.

The chain combines TRBV2 with TRBJ1-1; D is undetermined. This CDR3 region has 13 residues. The germline CDR1 and CDR2 sequences are SNHLY and FYNNEI. V lost 8 bases, J lost 1 base, and 11 bases lay in between. CDR3: CASRKETNTEAFF. The DNA of the CDR3 is TGTGCCAGCCGGAAGGAGACGAACACTGAAGCTTTCTTT. Drawing the rest from reference TRBV2 and TRBJ1-1, the complete variable domain is EPEVTQTPSHQVTQMGQEVILRCVPISNHLYFYWYRQILGQKVEFLVSFYNNEISEKSEIFDDQFSVERPDGSNFTLKIRSTKLEDSAMYFCASRKETNTEAFFGQGTRLTVV.

J is TRBJ2-1 and V is TRBV27, with D perhaps TRBD2 (6 bases). CDR1 and CDR2 (germline): MNHEY, SMNVEV (reference sequence). V gave up 7 bases and J gave up 2 bases, with 12 bases separating them. The CDR3 loop spans 14 amino acids. This chain's CDR3 is CASTWRGAYNEQFF. The CDR3 nucleotides read TGTGCCAGCACTTGGAGGGGTGCCTACAATGAGCAGTTCTTC.

This clonotype was found many times. This chain uses TRBV5-5 with TRBJ2-1; unclear D gene. The V end lost 2 bases, the J end lost 4 bases, and 13 bases lay between the germline ends. The CDR3 extends over 15 amino acids. Germline V CDR1 and CDR2: SGHKS, YYEKEE (reference sequence). The CDR3 DNA is TGTGCCAGCAGCTTAGGAGACCCCAATTACAATGAGCAGTTCTTC. It is translated as CASSLGDPNYNEQFF.

This clonotype was picked up many times. The rearrangement joins TRBV28 to TRBJ1-1, with a possible D match to TRBD1 (5 bases). There are 14 residues in the CDR3. Germline V lookup: CDR1 MDHEN, CDR2 SYDVKM. V lost 6 bases, J lost 3 bases, and 14 bases lay in between. The DNA of the CDR3 is TGTGCCAGCAGCCCCAGGGAAATCGACACTGAAGCTTTCTTT. It translates to CASSPREIDTEAFF. The full variable domain, completed using reference TRBV28 and TRBJ1-1, is DVKVTQSSRYLVKRTGEKVFLECVQDMDHENMFWYRQDPGLGLRLIYFSYDVKMKEKGDIPEGYSVSREKKERFSLILESASTNQTSMYLCASSPREIDTEAFFGQGTRLTVV.

This clonotype showed up just a few times. The J gene is TRBJ1-5, the V gene TRBV7-2; D is ambiguous. Germline V lookup: CDR1 SGHTA, CDR2 FQGNSA. There are 13 residues in the CDR3. V shed 4 bases and J shed 6 bases, with 10 bases lying between them. CDR3 in DNA: TGTGCCAGCAGCTCGAACAGAGGTCAGCCCCAGCATTTT. As protein: CASSSNRGQPQHF.

This clonotype has more than one count but fewer than ten. The chain is built from TRBV10-2 and TRBJ2-1, with D unresolved. The CDR3 contains 10 residues. V lost 10 bases and J lost 6, with 7 bases in between. From germline, CDR1 is WSHSY and CDR2 SAAADI. Written as DNA, the CDR3 is TGCGCCAACCACTCCAATGAGCAGTTCTTC. It is translated as CANHSNEQFF.

This chain uses TRBV20-1 with TRBJ2-5, with D possibly matching TRBD2 (7 bases). V lost 3 bases, J lost 2 bases, and 13 bases lay in between. Germline V CDR1 and CDR2: DFQATT, SNEGSKA (reference sequence). The CDR3 sequence is 14 residues long. CDR3 bases: TGCAGTGCTAGTGCGGGGGCAGGGCAAGAGACCCAGTACTTC. Protein: CSASAGAGQETQYF.

CDR3 in amino acids: CASSLVSVLEAFF. CDR3 coding DNA: TGTGCCAGCAGTTTAGTTTCGGTACTAGAAGCTTTCTTT. The chain combines TRBV28 with TRBJ1-1; D is undetermined. Germline-derived CDR1 and CDR2 are MDHEN and SYDVKM. V lost 2 bases and J 8 bases, leaving 12 bases between the germline ends. The CDR3 loop spans 13 amino acids.

Ten or more counts support this clonotype. The genes are TRBV5-1 and TRBJ1-6, with 7 nucleotides matching TRBD1. The CDR3 sequence is 14 residues long. V shed 0 bases and J 8 bases; nucleotides not matched to a gene: 2. The germline gives CDR1 SGHRS, CDR2 YFSETQ. Written as DNA, the CDR3 is TGCGCCAGCAGCTTGGCGCAGGGGGATTCACCCCTCCACTTT. It translates to CASSLAQGDSPLHF.

V gene TRBV5-1 combines with J gene TRBJ2-5; D is unclear. CDR1 and CDR2 from the germline V gene are SGHRS and YFSETQ. The CDR3 spans 14 residues. The V end was cut by 1 base, the J end by 5 bases, with 12 bases between. The CDR3 sequence is CASSLFGSYETQYF. CDR3 DNA: TGCGCCAGCAGCTTGTTTGGCAGCTACGAGACCCAGTACTTC. The variable domain in full, with the rest retrieved from reference TRBV5-1 and TRBJ2-5, is KAGVTQTPRYLIKTRGQQVTLSCSPISGHRSVSWYQQTPGQGLQFLFEYFSETQRNKGNFPGRFSGRQFSNSRSEMNVSTLELGDSALYLCASSLFGSYETQYFGPGTRLLVL.